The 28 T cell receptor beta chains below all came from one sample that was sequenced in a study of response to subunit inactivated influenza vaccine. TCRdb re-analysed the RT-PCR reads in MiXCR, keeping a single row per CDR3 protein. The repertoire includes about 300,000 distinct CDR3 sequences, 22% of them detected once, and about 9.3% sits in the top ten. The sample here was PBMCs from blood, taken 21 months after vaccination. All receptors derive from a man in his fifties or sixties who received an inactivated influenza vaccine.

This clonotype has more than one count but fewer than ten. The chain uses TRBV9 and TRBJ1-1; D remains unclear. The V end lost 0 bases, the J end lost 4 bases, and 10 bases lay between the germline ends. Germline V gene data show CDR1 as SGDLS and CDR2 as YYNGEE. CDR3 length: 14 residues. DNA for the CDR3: TGTGCCAGCAGCGTAGAGTTCGGGGTCACTGAAGCTTTCTTT. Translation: CASSVEFGVTEAFF.

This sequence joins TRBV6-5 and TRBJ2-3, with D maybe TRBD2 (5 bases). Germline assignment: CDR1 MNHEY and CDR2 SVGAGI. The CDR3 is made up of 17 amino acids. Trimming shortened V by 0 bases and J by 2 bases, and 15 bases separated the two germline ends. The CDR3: CASSYSLRADHTDTQYF. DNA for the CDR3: TGTGCCAGCAGTTACTCGTTGCGAGCGGACCACACAGATACGCAGTATTTT.

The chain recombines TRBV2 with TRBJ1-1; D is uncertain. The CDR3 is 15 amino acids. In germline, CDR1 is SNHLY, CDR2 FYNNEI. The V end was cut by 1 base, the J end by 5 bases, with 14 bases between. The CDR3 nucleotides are TGTGCCAGCAGTGAAGATTCAGTTCAAGTAACTGAAGCTTTCTTT. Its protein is CASSEDSVQVTEAFF. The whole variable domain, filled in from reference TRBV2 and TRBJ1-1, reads EPEVTQTPSHQVTQMGQEVILRCVPISNHLYFYWYRQILGQKVEFLVSFYNNEISEKSEIFDDQFSVERPDGSNFTLKIRSTKLEDSAMYFCASSEDSVQVTEAFFGQGTRLTVV.

The CDR3 nucleotides are TGTGCCAGCAGCCAAGTGGGGGGCTTATCCGGAGAGACCCAGTACTTC. As protein: CASSQVGGLSGETQYF. This rearrangement joins TRBV14 to TRBJ2-5; either TRBD1 or TRBD2 may supply D (6 bases each). This CDR3 region has 16 residues. V lost 1 base and J lost 4, with 16 bases in between. From germline, CDR1 is SGHDN and CDR2 FVKESK.

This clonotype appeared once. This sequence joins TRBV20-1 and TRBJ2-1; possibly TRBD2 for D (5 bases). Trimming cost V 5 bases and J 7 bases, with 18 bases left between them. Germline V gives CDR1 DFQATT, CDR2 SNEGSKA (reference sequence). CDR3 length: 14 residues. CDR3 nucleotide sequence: TGCAGTGCTGACCGGACTGGCGTGGCGAATGAGCAGTTCTTC. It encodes CSADRTGVANEQFF.

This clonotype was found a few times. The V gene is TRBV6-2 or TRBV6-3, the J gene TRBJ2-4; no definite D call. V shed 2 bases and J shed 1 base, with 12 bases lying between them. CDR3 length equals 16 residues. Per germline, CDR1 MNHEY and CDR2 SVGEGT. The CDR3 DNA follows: TGTGCCAGCAGTTACGCGAGCCCTGGGGCCAAAAACATTCAGTACTTC. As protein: CASSYASPGAKNIQYF.

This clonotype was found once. The CDR3: CAWSGTLAGVVTQYF. The DNA for the CDR3 is TGTGCCTGGAGTGGGACTCTAGCGGGAGTTGTGACCCAGTACTTC. The V and J genes are TRBV30 and TRBJ2-5; 10 nucleotides line up with TRBD2. With 1 base clipped from V and 7 bases from J, the junction kept 9 bases outside the gene matches. Germline V lookup: CDR1 GTSNPN, CDR2 SVGIG (reference sequence). The CDR3 sequence is 15 residues long.

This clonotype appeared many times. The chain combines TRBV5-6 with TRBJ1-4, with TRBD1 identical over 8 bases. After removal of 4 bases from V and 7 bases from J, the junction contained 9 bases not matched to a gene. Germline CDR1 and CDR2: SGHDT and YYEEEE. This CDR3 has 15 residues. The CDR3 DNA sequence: TGTGCCAGCAGCACCTCCGGACAGGGCGGTGAAAAACTGTTTTTT. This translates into CASSTSGQGGEKLFF.

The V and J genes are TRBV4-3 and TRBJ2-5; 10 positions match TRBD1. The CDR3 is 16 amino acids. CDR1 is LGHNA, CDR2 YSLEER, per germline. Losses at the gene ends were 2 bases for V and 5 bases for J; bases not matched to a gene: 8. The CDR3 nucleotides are TGCGCCAGCAGCCAATTCGGGACAGGGGTCTCTGAGACCCAGTACTTC. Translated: CASSQFGTGVSETQYF.

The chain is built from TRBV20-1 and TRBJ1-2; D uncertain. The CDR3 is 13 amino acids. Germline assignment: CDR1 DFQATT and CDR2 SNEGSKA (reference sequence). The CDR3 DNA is TGCGCCCAACCCGTTCAAGCAAACTATGGCTACACCTTC. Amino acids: CAQPVQANYGYTF.

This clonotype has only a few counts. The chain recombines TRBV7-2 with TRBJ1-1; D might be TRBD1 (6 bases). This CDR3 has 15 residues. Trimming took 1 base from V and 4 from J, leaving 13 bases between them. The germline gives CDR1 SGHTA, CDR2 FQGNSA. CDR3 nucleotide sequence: TGTGCCAGCAGCTTAGTCCGGGGAGGGGGCACTGAAGCTTTCTTT. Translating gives CASSLVRGGGTEAFF. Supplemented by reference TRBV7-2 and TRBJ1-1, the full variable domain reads GAGVSQSPSNKVTEKGKDVELRCDPISGHTALYWYRQSLGQGLEFLIYFQGNSAPDKSGLPSDRFSAERTGGSVSTLTIQRTQQEDSAVYLCASSLVRGGGTEAFFGQGTRLTVV.

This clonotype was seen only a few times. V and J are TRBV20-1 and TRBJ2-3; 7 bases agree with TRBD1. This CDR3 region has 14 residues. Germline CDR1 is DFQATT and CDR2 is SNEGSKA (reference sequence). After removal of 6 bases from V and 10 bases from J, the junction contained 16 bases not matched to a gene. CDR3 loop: CSAPGTVETLSQYF. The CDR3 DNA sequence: TGCAGTGCCCCCGGGACAGTGGAGACCTTATCGCAGTATTTT.

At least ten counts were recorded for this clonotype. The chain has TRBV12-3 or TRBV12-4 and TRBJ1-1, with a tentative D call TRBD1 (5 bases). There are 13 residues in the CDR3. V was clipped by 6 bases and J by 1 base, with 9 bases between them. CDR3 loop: CASRTTGNTEAFF. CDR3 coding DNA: TGTGCCAGCAGGACAACAGGGAACACTGAAGCTTTCTTT.

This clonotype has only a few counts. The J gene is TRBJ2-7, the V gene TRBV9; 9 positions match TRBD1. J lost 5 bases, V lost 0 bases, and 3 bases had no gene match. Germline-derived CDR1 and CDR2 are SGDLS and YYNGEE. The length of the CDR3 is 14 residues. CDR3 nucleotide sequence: TGTGCCAGCAGCGTAGTGGGGACAGGGAACGAGCAGTACTTC. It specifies CASSVVGTGNEQYF.

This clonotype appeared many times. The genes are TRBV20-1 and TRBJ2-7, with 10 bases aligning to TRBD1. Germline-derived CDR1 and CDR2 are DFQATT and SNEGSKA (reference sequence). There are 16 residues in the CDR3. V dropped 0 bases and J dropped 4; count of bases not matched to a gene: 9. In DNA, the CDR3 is TGCAGTGCTAGAGACCGGGCCGGGACAGGGGTATACGAGCAGTACTTC. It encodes CSARDRAGTGVYEQYF.

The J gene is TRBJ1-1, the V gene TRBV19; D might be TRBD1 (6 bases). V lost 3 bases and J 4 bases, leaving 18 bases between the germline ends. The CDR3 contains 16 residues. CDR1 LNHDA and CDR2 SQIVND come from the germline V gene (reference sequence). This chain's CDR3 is CASSISPTTGSTEAFF. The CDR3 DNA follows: TGTGCCAGTAGTATTTCTCCGACCACAGGGAGCACTGAAGCTTTCTTT.

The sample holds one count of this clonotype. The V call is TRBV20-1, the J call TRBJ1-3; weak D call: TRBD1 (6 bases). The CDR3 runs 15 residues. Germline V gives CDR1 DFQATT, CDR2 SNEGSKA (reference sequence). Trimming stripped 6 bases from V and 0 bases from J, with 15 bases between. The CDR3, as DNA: TGCAGTGCCGGGGACACCTACGCCTCTGGAAACACCATATATTTT. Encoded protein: CSAGDTYASGNTIYF.

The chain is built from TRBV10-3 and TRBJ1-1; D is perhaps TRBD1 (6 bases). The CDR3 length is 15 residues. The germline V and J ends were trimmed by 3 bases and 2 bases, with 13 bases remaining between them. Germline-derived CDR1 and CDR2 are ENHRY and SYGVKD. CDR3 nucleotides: TGTGCCATCAGTGAAGGACAGACCGGAAACACTGAAGCTTTCTTT. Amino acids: CAISEGQTGNTEAFF.

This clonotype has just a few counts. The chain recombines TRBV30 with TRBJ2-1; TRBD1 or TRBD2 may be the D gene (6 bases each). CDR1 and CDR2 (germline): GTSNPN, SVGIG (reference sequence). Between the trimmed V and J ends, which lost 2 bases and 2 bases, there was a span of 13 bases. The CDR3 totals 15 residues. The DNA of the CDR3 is TGTGCCTGGAGTCCCCACGGGGGCGCCTACAATGAGCAGTTCTTC. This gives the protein CAWSPHGGAYNEQFF.

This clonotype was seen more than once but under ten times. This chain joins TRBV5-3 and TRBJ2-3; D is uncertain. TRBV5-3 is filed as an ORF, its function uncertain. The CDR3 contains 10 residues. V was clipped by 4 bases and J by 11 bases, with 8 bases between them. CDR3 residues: CARSLTRQYF. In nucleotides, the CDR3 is TGTGCCAGAAGCCTCACCCGGCAGTATTTT.

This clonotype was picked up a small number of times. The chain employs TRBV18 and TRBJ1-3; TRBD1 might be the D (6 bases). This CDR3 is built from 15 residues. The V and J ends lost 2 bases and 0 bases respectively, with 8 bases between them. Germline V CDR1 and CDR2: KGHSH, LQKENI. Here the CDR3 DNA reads TGTGCCAGCTCACCAGGGGGCCCCTCTGGAAACACCATATATTTT. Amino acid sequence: CASSPGGPSGNTIYF.

The CDR3 here is CASSSSGQGNTEAFF. The CDR3 DNA sequence: TGTGCCAGCAGCTCCTCGGGACAGGGTAACACTGAAGCTTTCTTT. V gene TRBV5-4 combines with J gene TRBJ1-1, with 9 bases matching TRBD1. CDR1 and CDR2 (germline): SGHNT, YYREEE (reference sequence). CDR3 size: 15 residues. Trimming at V came to 3 bases and at J to 2 bases, leaving 5 bases not matched to a gene. Full variable domain (outside the CDR3, taken from reference TRBV5-4 and TRBJ1-1): ETGVTQSPTHLIKTRGQQVTLRCSSQSGHNTVSWYQQALGQGPQFIFQYYREEENGRGNFPPRFSGLQFPNYSSELNVNALELDDSALYLCASSSSGQGNTEAFFGQGTRLTVV.

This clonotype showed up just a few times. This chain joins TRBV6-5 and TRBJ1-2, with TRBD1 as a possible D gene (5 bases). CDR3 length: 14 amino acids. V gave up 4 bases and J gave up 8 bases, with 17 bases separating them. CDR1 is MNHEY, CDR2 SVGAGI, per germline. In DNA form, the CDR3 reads TGTGCCAGCAGTTCCCCGGATCCCCGGGGCGGCTACACCTTC. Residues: CASSSPDPRGGYTF.

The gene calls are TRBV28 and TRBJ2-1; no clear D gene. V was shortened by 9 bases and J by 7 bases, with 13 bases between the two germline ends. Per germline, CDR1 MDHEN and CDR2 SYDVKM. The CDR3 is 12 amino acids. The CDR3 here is CASLGRTNEQFF. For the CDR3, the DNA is TGTGCCAGTCTAGGAAGGACGAATGAGCAGTTCTTC.

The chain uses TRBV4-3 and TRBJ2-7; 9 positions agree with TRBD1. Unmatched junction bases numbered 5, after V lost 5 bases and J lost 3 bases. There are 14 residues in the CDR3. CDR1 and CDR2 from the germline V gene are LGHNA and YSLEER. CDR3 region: CASSFRTGDYEQYF. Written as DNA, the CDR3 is TGCGCCAGCAGCTTCCGGACAGGGGACTACGAGCAGTACTTC.

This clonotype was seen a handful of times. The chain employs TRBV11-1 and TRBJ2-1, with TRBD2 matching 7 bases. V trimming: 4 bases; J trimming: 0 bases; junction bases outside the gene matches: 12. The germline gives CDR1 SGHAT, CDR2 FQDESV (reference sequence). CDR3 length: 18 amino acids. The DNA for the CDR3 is TGTGCCAGCAGCTCGGGGACTATAGCGGTGAGCTCCTACAATGAGCAGTTCTTC. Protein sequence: CASSSGTIAVSSYNEQFF.

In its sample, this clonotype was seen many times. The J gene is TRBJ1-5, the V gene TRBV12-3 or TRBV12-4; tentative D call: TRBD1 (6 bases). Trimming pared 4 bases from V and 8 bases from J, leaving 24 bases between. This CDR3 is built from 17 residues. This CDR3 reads CASSSLPTGRGPEPQHF. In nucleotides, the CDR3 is TGTGCCAGCAGTTCCCTCCCCACGGGGCGGGGGCCTGAGCCCCAGCATTTT.

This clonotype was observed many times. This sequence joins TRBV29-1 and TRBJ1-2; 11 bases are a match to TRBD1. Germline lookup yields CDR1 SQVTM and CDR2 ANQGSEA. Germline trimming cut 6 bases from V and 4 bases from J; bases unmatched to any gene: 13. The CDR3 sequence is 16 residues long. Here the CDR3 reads CSVDRRLGQGGYGYTF. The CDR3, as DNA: TGCAGCGTCGACCGCCGATTGGGACAGGGGGGCTATGGCTACACCTTC. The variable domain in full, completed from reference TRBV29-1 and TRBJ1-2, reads SAVISQKPSRDICQRGTSLTIQCQVDSQVTMMFWYRQQPGQSLTLIATANQGSEATYESGFVIDKFPISRPNLTFSTLTVSNMSPEDSSIYLCSVDRRLGQGGYGYTFGSGTRLTVV.